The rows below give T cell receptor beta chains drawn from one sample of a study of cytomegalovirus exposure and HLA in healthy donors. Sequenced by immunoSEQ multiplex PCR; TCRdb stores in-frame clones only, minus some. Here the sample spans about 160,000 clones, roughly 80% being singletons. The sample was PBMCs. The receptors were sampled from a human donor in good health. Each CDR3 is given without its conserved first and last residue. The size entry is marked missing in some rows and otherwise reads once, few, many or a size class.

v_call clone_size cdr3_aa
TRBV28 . ASSPTRRGYEQY
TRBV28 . ASRQRQSSAVYEQY
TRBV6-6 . ASSIPGQFSEQY
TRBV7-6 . ASSLTGVERNGYT
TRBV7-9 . ASETSKDEQY
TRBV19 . ASSSRSQGSYNEQF
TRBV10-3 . AISERVSSNEQF
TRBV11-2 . ASSKVASGRRDTQY
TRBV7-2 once ASSLASGEPYEQY
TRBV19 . ASSVRDTTEAF
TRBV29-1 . SVGWGAEQF
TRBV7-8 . ASSWGLADYEQY
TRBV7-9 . ASSRESSYEQY
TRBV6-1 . ASSLQGAPGKPLH
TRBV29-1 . SVAGASGNEQF
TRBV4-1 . ASSQAGTPDEKLF
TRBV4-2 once ASSQDEEGAGTGELF
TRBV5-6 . ASSPPQYRGGELF
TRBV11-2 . ASSPRRREKNIQY
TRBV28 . ASREPGQFTDTQY
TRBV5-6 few ASSLVRDSTDTQY
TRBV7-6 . ASRNGTRNSGANVLT
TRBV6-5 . ASTSAYEQY
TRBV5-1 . ASSPGTSGANTGELF